These 26 T cell receptor beta chains were sequenced from one sample in a study of T-cell reconstitution after alpha-beta-depleted transplantation in children. TCRbeta library construction was performed incorporating unique molecular identifiers. TCRdb reprocessed the PCR reads via MiXCR and lists one record per CDR3 protein. Among about 500,000 distinct CDR3 sequences listed, about 33% were seen once. The sequencing used PBMCs from the stem cell graft donor, collected from the stem cell graft. The receptor source for this set is a human donor who donated a stem cell graft to a child with aplastic anemia.

This clonotype has a handful of counts. This chain joins TRBV7-8 and TRBJ2-4; TRBD1 aligns across 11 bases. Germline-derived CDR1 and CDR2 are SGHVS and FQNEAQ. V was pared by 5 bases and J by 0 bases, with 9 bases of the junction left unmatched. The CDR3 runs to 18 residues. CDR3 residues: CASSPGGTGGLAKNIQYF. In DNA form, the CDR3 reads TGTGCCAGCAGCCCGGGTGGGACAGGGGGTTTAGCCAAAAACATTCAGTACTTC.

This clonotype was seen more than once but under ten times. The rearrangement joins TRBV7-2 to TRBJ2-5; no clear D. The CDR3 runs to 14 residues. CDR1 SGHTA and CDR2 FQGNSA come from the germline V gene. V was clipped by 5 bases and J by 1 base, with 11 bases between them. The CDR3 DNA reads TGTGCCAGCAGCAGGCTACAAATCCAAGAGACCCAGTACTTC. This translates into CASSRLQIQETQYF.

This clonotype came up a few times. The chain carries TRBV10-3 and TRBJ2-7; D is uncertain. The germline V gene encodes CDR1 ENHRY and CDR2 SYGVKD. This CDR3 is 15 amino acids long. Between the trimmed V and J ends, which lost 2 bases and 2 bases, there was a span of 13 bases. The CDR3 reads CAISEGRAAPYEQYF. The CDR3 bases are TGTGCCATCAGTGAGGGCCGGGCCGCCCCCTACGAGCAGTACTTC.

The rearrangement links TRBV20-1 to TRBJ2-4; 9 nucleotides line up with TRBD1. V was pared by 0 bases and J by 6 bases, with 6 bases of the junction left unmatched. Germline values: CDR1 DFQATT, CDR2 SNEGSKA (reference sequence). The CDR3 totals 15 residues. The CDR3 region is CSARDGDRGGNIQYF. The CDR3 DNA follows: TGCAGTGCTAGAGATGGTGACAGGGGGGGAAACATTCAGTACTTC.

For the CDR3, the DNA is TGCGCCAGCAGCGGGGGGGGGACTAGCGGGCGCTCCTACAATGAGCAGTTCTTC. Protein: CASSGGGTSGRSYNEQFF. V is TRBV5-1 and J is TRBJ2-1; the match to TRBD2 covers 12 bases. J was trimmed by 0 bases and V by 4 bases; bases with no gene match: 8. CDR3 size: 18 residues. Germline CDR1 reads SGHRS; CDR2 reads YFSETQ.

Written as DNA, the CDR3 is TGTGCCTGGATTCGCAGGACGGCGAACACTGAAGCTTTCTTT. Its translation is CAWIRRTANTEAFF. V gene TRBV30 combines with J gene TRBJ1-1; D is unclear. There are 14 residues in the CDR3. V dropped 4 bases and J dropped 1 base, with 13 bases sitting between them. Germline V CDR1 and CDR2: GTSNPN, SVGIG (reference sequence).

This clonotype was recorded once. This sequence joins TRBV18 and TRBJ2-3; D is ambiguous. The CDR3 has 13 residues. V dropped 3 bases and J dropped 3 bases, with 7 bases sitting between them. Germline values: CDR1 KGHSH, CDR2 LQKENI. The CDR3 nucleotides read TGTGCCAGCTCACCGGGGATGACAGATACGCAGTATTTT. It specifies CASSPGMTDTQYF. Full variable domain (missing parts from reference TRBV18 and TRBJ2-3): NAGVMQNPRHLVRRRGQEARLRCSPMKGHSHVYWYRQLPEEGLKFMVYLQKENIIDESGMPKERFSAEFPKEGPSILRIQQVVRGDSAAYFCASSPGMTDTQYFGPGTRLTVL.

This clonotype has a handful of counts. This sequence joins TRBV6-1 and TRBJ2-7, with TRBD2 matching over 8 bases. In germline, CDR1 is MNHNS, CDR2 SASEGT. The CDR3 is made up of 16 amino acids. With 2 bases clipped from V and 3 bases from J, the junction kept 9 bases outside the gene matches. The CDR3 protein is CASSELATSVSYEQYF. DNA for the CDR3: TGTGCCAGCAGTGAACTTGCGACTAGCGTGAGCTACGAGCAGTACTTC.

The gene calls are TRBV6-1 and TRBJ2-7; D might be TRBD2 (6 bases). With 10 bases removed from V and 3 bases from J, the gap between germline ends came to 19 bases. CDR1 MNHNS and CDR2 SASEGT come from the germline V gene. This CDR3 is built from 14 residues. CDR3 sequence reads: CATDLVGGYYEQYV. The CDR3 nucleotides read TGTGCCACCGATCTCGTGGGGGGATACTACGAGCAGTACGTC.

The chain carries TRBV6-6 and TRBJ2-3; weak D call: TRBD2 (7 bases). V shed 11 bases and J shed 2 bases, with 14 bases lying between them. The germline gives CDR1 MNHNY, CDR2 SVGAGI (reference sequence). The CDR3 has 13 residues. The CDR3 sequence is CACQGGVTDTQYF. The CDR3 DNA reads as TGTGCCTGCCAAGGGGGGGTCACAGATACGCAGTATTTT.

The chain links TRBV12-3 or TRBV12-4 to TRBJ1-4, with a tentative D call TRBD1 (6 bases). This CDR3 is 16 amino acids long. V lost 5 bases and J lost 4, with 17 bases in between. As DNA, the CDR3 is TGTGCCAGCAGTCTCGGAGGGGGGGAGAGTAATGAAAAACTGTTTTTT. It specifies CASSLGGGESNEKLFF.

This chain connects TRBV5-4 to TRBJ2-2; D perhaps matches TRBD2 (6 bases). Per germline, CDR1 SGHNT and CDR2 YYREEE (reference sequence). This CDR3 spans 14 amino acids. V lost 4 bases and J 7 bases, leaving 14 bases between the germline ends. The chain's CDR3 is CASSLGTLNGELFF. The DNA for the CDR3 is TGTGCCAGCAGCCTCGGGACTCTTAACGGGGAGCTGTTTTTT.

The V gene is TRBV11-2, the J gene TRBJ2-1; possible D gene TRBD1, 6 bases. Germline CDR1 reads SGHAT; CDR2 reads FQNNGV. This CDR3 is 14 amino acids long. Between the trimmed V and J ends, which lost 4 bases and 12 bases, there was a span of 19 bases. This CDR3 reads CASSSVKGGPLQFF. The CDR3 DNA reads as TGTGCCAGCAGCTCCGTTAAAGGGGGACCCCTGCAGTTCTTC.

The rearrangement links TRBV25-1 to TRBJ2-7, with 8 bases identical to TRBD1. J was trimmed by 2 bases and V by 5 bases; bases with no gene match: 5. The length of the CDR3 is 14 residues. Germline lookup yields CDR1 MGHDK and CDR2 SYGVNS. This CDR3 reads CASSNGQGPYEQYF. CDR3 sequence (DNA): TGTGCCAGCAGTAACGGACAGGGTCCCTACGAGCAGTACTTC.

A few counts support this clonotype. The chain has TRBV11-2 and TRBJ2-2; possible D gene TRBD1, 5 bases. With 1 base removed from V and 6 bases from J, the gap between germline ends came to 12 bases. Germline V gene sequence: CDR1 SGHAT, CDR2 FQNNGV. The CDR3 length is 15 residues. The CDR3 DNA sequence: TGTGCCAGCAGCTTAGGCAGGGTTAAGGCCGGGGAGCTGTTTTTT. Encoded protein: CASSLGRVKAGELFF. The full variable domain, with the rest looked up from reference TRBV11-2 and TRBJ2-2, is EAGVAQSPRYKIIEKRQSVAFWCNPISGHATLYWYQQILGQGPKLLIQFQNNGVVDDSQLPKDRFSAERLKGVDSTLKIQPAKLEDSAVYLCASSLGRVKAGELFFGEGSRLTVL.

The chain combines TRBV28 with TRBJ2-4, with 10 bases identical to TRBD1. Germline CDR1 reads MDHEN; CDR2 reads SYDVKM. The trim removed 7 bases at V and 7 bases at J, leaving 10 bases unmatched. The length of the CDR3 is 15 residues. The CDR3 DNA reads TGTGCCAGCACCGATGGCGGGACAGGGGCCAACATTCAGTACTTC. Encoded protein: CASTDGGTGANIQYF.

The chain recombines TRBV20-1 with TRBJ2-7; D gene unclear. With 0 bases removed from V and 6 bases from J, the gap between germline ends came to 12 bases. The germline V gene encodes CDR1 DFQATT and CDR2 SNEGSKA (reference sequence). The CDR3 has 13 residues. The CDR3 sequence: CSARDDRALEQYF. CDR3 coding DNA: TGCAGTGCTAGAGATGATCGAGCCCTCGAGCAGTACTTC.

The gene calls are TRBV5-1 and TRBJ2-1, with a possible D match to TRBD2 (6 bases). V dropped 4 bases and J dropped 5 bases, with 16 bases sitting between them. CDR1 is SGHRS and CDR2 is YFSETQ in the germline V gene. There are 15 residues in the CDR3. CDR3 protein: CASSPGRSTHNEQFF. The CDR3 region has the DNA TGCGCCAGCAGCCCGGGGAGGTCGACCCACAATGAGCAGTTCTTC.

The CDR3 DNA sequence: TGTGCCAGCAGCTTAAAGGGCTACGAGCAGTACTTC. Translating gives CASSLKGYEQYF. This chain connects TRBV7-2 to TRBJ2-7, with D unclear. This CDR3 has 12 residues. Germline V CDR1 and CDR2: SGHTA, FQGNSA. With 2 bases removed from V and 3 bases from J, the gap between germline ends came to 5 bases.

The table lists this clonotype with many counts. One end of the junction is discordant with germline, which a read error may explain. The chain is built from TRBV12-3 or TRBV12-4 and TRBJ2-3; D unclear. This CDR3 has 12 amino acids. CDR3 sequence (DNA): TGTGCCAGCAGCTTAGTTTCAGATACGCAGTATTTT. It yields the protein CASSLVSDTQYF.

This rearrangement joins TRBV19 to TRBJ2-1, with a possible D match to TRBD1 (5 bases). CDR3 length equals 15 residues. Between the trimmed V and J ends, which lost 5 bases and 8 bases, there was a span of 19 bases. Germline CDR1 is LNHDA and CDR2 is SQIVND (reference sequence). The CDR3 DNA sequence: TGTGCCAGTAGTGCAGGGCCCAAACCTGGGGATGAGCAGTTCTTC. Its protein product is CASSAGPKPGDEQFF.

The CDR3 nucleotides read TGCGCCAGCAGTCAACCCCGACTCTTGGGAGGGTACGAGCAGTACGTC. Translation: CASSQPRLLGGYEQYV. The J gene is TRBJ2-7, the V gene TRBV23-1; 7 bases line up with TRBD2. TRBV23-1 is assigned to the ORF class and has an uncertain function. V gave up 2 bases and J gave up 4 bases; unmatched junction bases: 11. This CDR3 spans 16 amino acids.

The V and J genes are TRBV25-1 and TRBJ1-2; TRBD1 matches at 9 bases. The CDR3 length is 15 residues. Unmatched junction bases numbered 9, after V lost 3 bases and J lost 7 bases. Germline-derived CDR1 and CDR2 are MGHDK and SYGVNS. The CDR3 region has the DNA TGTGCCAGCAGTGAGTACGGGACAGGGAATTTTGGCTACACCTTC. It is translated as CASSEYGTGNFGYTF.

In this sample, this clonotype turned up a few times. The chain is built from TRBV20-1 and TRBJ2-3; 11 bases agree with TRBD1. J lost 5 bases, V lost 0 bases, and 7 bases had no gene match. Germline loops: CDR1 DFQATT, CDR2 SNEGSKA (reference sequence). The CDR3 sequence is 16 residues long. CDR3 DNA sequence: TGCAGTGCTAGAGATTCGGACAGGGGGCCCGGAGATACGCAGTATTTT. Amino acids: CSARDSDRGPGDTQYF.

This sequence joins TRBV20-1 and TRBJ2-4, with 8 bases that match TRBD1. This CDR3 has 15 residues. J was trimmed by 1 base and V by 0 bases; bases with no gene match: 2. CDR1 and CDR2 from the germline V gene are DFQATT and SNEGSKA (reference sequence). The CDR3 sequence is CSARETGVAKNIQYF. The CDR3 DNA reads TGCAGTGCTAGAGAGACAGGGGTGGCCAAAAACATTCAGTACTTC.

The chain has TRBV25-1 and TRBJ1-4; the D is unclear. The CDR3 extends over 16 amino acids. Germline V gene data show CDR1 as MGHDK and CDR2 as SYGVNS. Deletions cut 3 bases from V and 8 bases from J, with 19 bases between. This chain's CDR3 is CASSDPLFGPAEKLFF. The CDR3 DNA reads TGTGCCAGCAGTGACCCCCTGTTTGGGCCTGCAGAAAAACTGTTTTTT.